What follows are 26 T cell receptor beta chains derived from one specimen sequenced in a study of T cells in Graves' hyperthyroidism and ophthalmopathy (dated by TCRdb to the late 2010s). Library construction relied on multiplex PCR. TCRdb shows the sequencer as Illumina HiSeq 2000. Amplification of TCR beta CDR3 regions was carried out from RNA transcripts. A first-round RT-PCR of the TCR CDR3 used the HTBI primer set with the Qiagen OneStep RT-PCR kit. TCRdb reprocessed the public reads (quality trimming at Q25 with fastp, clone calling with MiXCR) and kept in-frame beta chains. Rows are unified per CDR3 protein, each entry keeping the most common DNA and genes. The sample has around 400,000 distinct CDR3 sequences on record, over 12% of them singletons. The leading ten clones occupy roughly 19% of the sample. Sequencing was performed on blood. The receptors were sampled from a woman aged 60-75 years with Graves' ophthalmopathy.

This clonotype was counted ten times or more. The V gene is TRBV12-3 or TRBV12-4, the J gene TRBJ2-1, with 9 positions matching TRBD2. The trim removed 5 bases at V and 4 bases at J, leaving 6 bases unmatched. The CDR3 loop spans 15 amino acids. The CDR3 here is CASSAGTSRYNEQFF. The CDR3 DNA reads as TGTGCCAGCAGTGCCGGGACTAGCCGATACAATGAGCAGTTCTTC.

Ten or more counts support this clonotype. This rearrangement joins TRBV5-1 to TRBJ1-1; 7 bases match TRBD1. Germline CDR1 and CDR2: SGHRS and YFSETQ. CDR3 length equals 13 residues. The ends lost 4 bases at V and 7 bases at J; junction bases unmatched: 7. This chain's CDR3 is CASSTRRDSEAFF. In DNA, the CDR3 is TGCGCCAGCAGCACACGCCGGGACAGTGAAGCTTTCTTT.

The chain links TRBV9 to TRBJ1-1, with 7 nucleotides matching TRBD1. Germline trimming cut 1 base from V and 6 bases from J; bases unmatched to any gene: 9. CDR3 size: 15 residues. Germline assignment: CDR1 SGDLS and CDR2 YYNGEE. Here the CDR3 reads CASSVIAATGSEAFF. In nucleotides, the CDR3 is TGTGCCAGCAGCGTAATAGCCGCGACAGGGTCTGAAGCTTTCTTT.

This rearrangement joins TRBV3-1 to TRBJ2-1, with D tentatively TRBD1 (6 bases). Per germline, CDR1 LGHDT and CDR2 YNNKEL (reference sequence). This CDR3 region has 14 residues. The V and J ends lost 3 bases and 8 bases respectively, with 14 bases between them. CDR3 coding DNA: TGTGCCAGCAGCCAGGGGGCGGAGCGCCATGAGCAGTTCTTC. Protein product: CASSQGAERHEQFF.

The sample holds many counts of this clonotype. J is TRBJ1-2 and V is TRBV19; D gene ambiguous. CDR1 and CDR2 (germline): LNHDA, SQIVND (reference sequence). V dropped 2 bases and J dropped 0 bases, with 13 bases sitting between them. CDR3 length: 16 amino acids. CDR3: CASSILGADPNYGYTF. The CDR3 DNA follows: TGTGCCAGTAGTATATTGGGAGCTGACCCTAACTATGGCTACACCTTC.

This clonotype came up a few times. This chain uses TRBV6-2 or TRBV6-3 with TRBJ2-7; TRBD1 agrees at 8 bases. CDR3 length: 14 residues. Losses at the gene ends were 3 bases for V and 3 bases for J; bases not matched to a gene: 4. The germline V gene has CDR1 MNHEY and CDR2 SVGEGT. In nucleotides, the CDR3 is TGTGCCAGCAGTTATGAACAGGGGGTCTACGAGCAGTACTTC. Encoded protein: CASSYEQGVYEQYF.

This clonotype was observed many times. The CDR3 region has the DNA TGTGCCAGCAGCTTACCCAGCACAGATACGCAGTATTTT. This codes for CASSLPSTDTQYF. The genes are TRBV7-2 and TRBJ2-3; D is uncertain. The CDR3 runs 13 residues. Trimming left V 2 bases short and J 0 bases short, with 3 bases between. The germline CDR1 and CDR2 sequences are SGHTA and FQGNSA.

Only a few counts were recorded for this clonotype. The CDR3 nucleotides read TGTGCCAGCAGTTTATCCTTCTCGGGGGGAGGGGAGCTGTTTTTT. Residues: CASSLSFSGGGELFF. The chain has TRBV27 and TRBJ2-2; TRBD2 matches 7 bases. This CDR3 is built from 15 residues. J gave up 8 bases and V 0 bases, and 6 bases lay outside the gene matches. Germline V gene sequence: CDR1 MNHEY, CDR2 SMNVEV (reference sequence).

This sequence joins TRBV5-1 and TRBJ1-1; 8 nucleotides agree with TRBD1. CDR3 size: 15 residues. V was clipped by 2 bases and J by 2 bases; unmatched bases: 5. The germline CDR1 and CDR2 sequences are SGHRS and YFSETQ. CDR3 sequence: CASSLIGQGNTEAFF. The CDR3 nucleotides are TGCGCCAGCAGCTTAATAGGACAGGGTAACACTGAAGCTTTCTTT.

This clonotype appeared many times. The V gene is TRBV6-1, the J gene TRBJ2-5; 12 nucleotides line up with TRBD2. CDR1 and CDR2 (germline): MNHNS, SASEGT. J was trimmed by 5 bases and V by 5 bases; bases with no gene match: 9. This CDR3 has 16 amino acids. Written as DNA, the CDR3 is TGTGCCAGCAGTAAATCTAGCGGGAGGGCCTTTGAGACCCAGTACTTC. It specifies CASSKSSGRAFETQYF.

This clonotype was seen ten or more times. V gene TRBV12-3 or TRBV12-4 combines with J gene TRBJ1-5; D call uncertain. The CDR3 consists of 14 residues. The V end lost 5 bases, the J end lost 3 bases, and 11 bases lay between the germline ends. The chain's CDR3 is CASSAGRANQPQHF. In DNA form, the CDR3 reads TGTGCCAGCAGTGCCGGGCGCGCCAATCAGCCCCAGCATTTT.

This clonotype was detected many times. The chain is built from TRBV12-3 or TRBV12-4 and TRBJ1-5; 10 positions agree with TRBD1. The CDR3 is 22 residues long. Germline trimming cut 0 bases from V and 4 bases from J; bases unmatched to any gene: 21. The CDR3 DNA reads TGTGCCAGCAGTTTAGCGAGGGATAGGGGACAGGGGCTCCATCGGCCAAATCAGCCCCAGCATTTT. It specifies CASSLARDRGQGLHRPNQPQHF.

This clonotype was counted at least ten times. The rearrangement uses TRBV7-2 and TRBJ2-5, with D unresolved. The CDR3 contains 11 residues. Germline loops: CDR1 SGHTA, CDR2 FQGNSA. The V end lost 5 bases, the J end lost 5 bases, and 6 bases lay between the germline ends. The CDR3 nucleotides read TGTGCCAGCAGCGCTGCGGAGACCCAGTACTTC. Its protein product is CASSAAETQYF.

A few counts support this clonotype. This rearrangement joins TRBV18 to TRBJ2-7; TRBD1 agrees at 8 bases. The CDR3 length is 14 residues. Unmatched junction bases numbered 7, after V lost 4 bases and J lost 5 bases. CDR1 is KGHSH and CDR2 is LQKENI in the germline V gene. CDR3 bases: TGTGCCAGCTCACTCCAGGGGGCGCTGAACGAGCAGTACTTC. Protein sequence: CASSLQGALNEQYF.

There are many counts of this clonotype. The CDR3 loop reads CASSGDGGNQPQHF. CDR3 nucleotide sequence: TGTGCCAGCAGTGGGGACGGAGGCAATCAGCCCCAGCATTTT. The chain links TRBV2 to TRBJ1-5, with D possibly being TRBD1 (5 bases). V was clipped by 4 bases and J by 2 bases, with 9 bases between them. The CDR3 covers 14 residues. Germline V gene data show CDR1 as SNHLY and CDR2 as FYNNEI.

About this clonotype: This could be a read error, since a much larger clone is one nucleotide away. This chain joins TRBV9 and TRBJ2-2, with D possibly being TRBD1 (5 bases). The CDR3 is 15 residues long. V was trimmed by 4 bases and J by 1 base, leaving 11 bases between them. Germline CDR1 and CDR2: SGDLS and YYNGEE. The CDR3 sequence: CASSQVTGNTGELFF. The CDR3 nucleotides read TGTGCCAGCAGCCAAGTTACAGGGAACACCGGGGAGCTGTTTTTT.

In this sample, this clonotype turned up many times. This chain uses TRBV7-8 with TRBJ1-2, with TRBD1 identical over 8 bases. Germline loops: CDR1 SGHVS, CDR2 FQNEAQ. The CDR3 length is 16 residues. Losses at the gene ends were 0 bases for V and 4 bases for J; bases not matched to a gene: 7. CDR3 DNA sequence: TGTGCCAGCAGCTTAGCGTCTCAGGGGGCTAGCTATGGCTACACCTTC. The encoded protein is CASSLASQGASYGYTF.

The chain joins TRBV19 to TRBJ2-1, with 10 bases matching TRBD2. Trimming took 7 bases from V and 6 from J; bases not matched to a gene: 6. CDR1 is LNHDA, CDR2 SQIVND, per germline (reference sequence). The length of the CDR3 is 14 residues. The CDR3 DNA is TGTGCCAGTACTCTAGCGGGAGCCCCCAATGAGCAGTTCTTC. This sequence encodes CASTLAGAPNEQFF.

This clonotype was detected ten times or more. V usage is TRBV2 and J usage is TRBJ1-2; 11 nucleotides align to TRBD1. Germline CDR1 and CDR2: SNHLY and FYNNEI. V shed 6 bases and J 4 bases; nucleotides not matched to a gene: 7. This CDR3 has 15 residues. CDR3 in amino acids: CASRPGQGAGYGYTF. The DNA for the CDR3 is TGTGCCAGCAGGCCCGGACAGGGGGCGGGCTATGGCTACACCTTC.

This clonotype occurred a few times. The chain combines TRBV6-2 or TRBV6-3 with TRBJ2-7, with TRBD2 identical over 7 bases. Germline CDR1 reads MNHEY; CDR2 reads SVGEGT. V was pared by 2 bases and J by 5 bases, with 6 bases of the junction left unmatched. There are 14 residues in the CDR3. The CDR3: CASSYGGGGNEQYF. CDR3 DNA: TGTGCCAGCAGTTACGGGGGGGGGGGGAACGAGCAGTACTTC.

In this sample, this clonotype turned up many times. J is TRBJ2-3 and V is TRBV7-2, with 11 bases identical to TRBD2. Germline values: CDR1 SGHTA, CDR2 FQGNSA. The CDR3 runs 16 residues. Losses at the gene ends were 5 bases for V and 4 bases for J; bases not matched to a gene: 8. In DNA, the CDR3 is TGTGCCAGCAGCCAATTCGTAGCGGGAGGGGCAGATACGCAGTATTTT. Translation: CASSQFVAGGADTQYF.

The table lists this clonotype with a few counts. The chain employs TRBV6-2 or TRBV6-3 and TRBJ2-2, with 11 bases aligning to TRBD2. V lost 6 bases to trimming and J lost 6 bases; unmatched junction nucleotides: 12. Germline values: CDR1 MNHEY, CDR2 SVGEGT. The CDR3 length is 17 residues. The CDR3: CASSNLVLAGEAGELFF. The CDR3 DNA reads TGTGCCAGCAGCAACCTGGTACTAGCGGGAGAGGCCGGGGAGCTGTTTTTT.

This chain joins TRBV5-1 and TRBJ2-6; D is unresolved. Trimming removed 1 base at V and 3 bases at J, with 5 bases between. This CDR3 spans 14 amino acids. Germline V gives CDR1 SGHRS, CDR2 YFSETQ. DNA for the CDR3: TGCGCCAGCAGCTTGACTGGTGGGGCCAACGTCCTGACTTTC. Its protein is CASSLTGGANVLTF.

This clonotype was counted many times. The rearrangement joins TRBV18 to TRBJ1-1, with D maybe TRBD1 (5 bases). V lost 2 bases and J 0 bases, leaving 10 bases between the germline ends. The length of the CDR3 is 15 residues. The germline CDR1 and CDR2 sequences are KGHSH and LQKENI. CDR3 DNA: TGTGCCAGCTCACCAGTGGACAAGATGAACACTGAAGCTTTCTTT. This sequence encodes CASSPVDKMNTEAFF.

The J gene is TRBJ1-2, the V gene TRBV12-3 or TRBV12-4; D not certain. Trimming cost V 6 bases and J 3 bases, with 14 bases left between them. CDR3 length: 14 residues. The CDR3 coding sequence is TGTGCCAGCAGACTGGGCGGGTACGACTATGGCTACACCTTC. It specifies CASRLGGYDYGYTF.

This clonotype was found once. The CDR3 spells CSAFSERGSTDTQYF. The CDR3 DNA follows: TGCAGTGCTTTTTCAGAGCGGGGCAGCACAGATACGCAGTATTTT. This chain connects TRBV20-1 to TRBJ2-3; 7 nucleotides agree with TRBD2. CDR3 length: 15 residues. Looked up from germline, CDR1 is DFQATT and CDR2 is SNEGSKA (reference sequence). The ends lost 5 bases at V and 0 bases at J; junction bases unmatched: 8.